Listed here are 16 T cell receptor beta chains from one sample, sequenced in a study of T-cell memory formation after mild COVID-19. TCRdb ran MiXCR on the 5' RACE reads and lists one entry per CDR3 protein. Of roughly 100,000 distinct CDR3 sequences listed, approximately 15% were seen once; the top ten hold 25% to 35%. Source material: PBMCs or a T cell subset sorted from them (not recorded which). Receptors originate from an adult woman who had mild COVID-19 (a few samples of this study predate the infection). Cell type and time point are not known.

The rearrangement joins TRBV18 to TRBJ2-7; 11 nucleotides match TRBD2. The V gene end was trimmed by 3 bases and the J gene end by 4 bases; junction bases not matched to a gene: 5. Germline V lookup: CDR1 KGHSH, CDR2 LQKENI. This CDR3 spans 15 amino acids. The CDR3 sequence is CASSPSSGRWYEQYF. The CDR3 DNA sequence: TGTGCCAGCTCACCCTCTAGCGGGAGGTGGTACGAGCAGTACTTC.

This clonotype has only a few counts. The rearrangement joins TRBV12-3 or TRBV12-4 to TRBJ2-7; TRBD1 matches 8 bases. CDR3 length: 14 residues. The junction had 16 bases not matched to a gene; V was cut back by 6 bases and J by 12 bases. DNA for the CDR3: TGTGCCAGCAGCCCCGGGACAGGTAACTTACCACGGTACTTC. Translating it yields CASSPGTGNLPRYF.

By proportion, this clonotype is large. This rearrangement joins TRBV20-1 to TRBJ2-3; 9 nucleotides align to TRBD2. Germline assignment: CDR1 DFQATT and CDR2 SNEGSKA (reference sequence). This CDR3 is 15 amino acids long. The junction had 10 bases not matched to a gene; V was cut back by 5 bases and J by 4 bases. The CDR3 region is CSAGQIGGGADTQYF. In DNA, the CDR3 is TGCAGTGCTGGACAGATCGGCGGGGGGGCAGATACGCAGTATTTT.

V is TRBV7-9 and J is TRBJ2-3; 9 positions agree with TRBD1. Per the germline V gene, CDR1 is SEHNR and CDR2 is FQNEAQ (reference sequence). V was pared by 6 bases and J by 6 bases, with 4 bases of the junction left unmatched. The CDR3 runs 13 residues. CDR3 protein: CASSGQGRDTQYF. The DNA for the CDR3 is TGTGCCAGCAGTGGACAGGGGAGGGATACGCAGTATTTT.

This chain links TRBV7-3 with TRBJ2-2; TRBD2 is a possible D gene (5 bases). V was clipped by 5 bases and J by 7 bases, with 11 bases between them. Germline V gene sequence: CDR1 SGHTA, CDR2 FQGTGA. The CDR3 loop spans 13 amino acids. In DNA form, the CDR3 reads TGTGCCAGCAGCCCCCGTGGGAGCGGGGAGCTGTTTTTT. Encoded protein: CASSPRGSGELFF.

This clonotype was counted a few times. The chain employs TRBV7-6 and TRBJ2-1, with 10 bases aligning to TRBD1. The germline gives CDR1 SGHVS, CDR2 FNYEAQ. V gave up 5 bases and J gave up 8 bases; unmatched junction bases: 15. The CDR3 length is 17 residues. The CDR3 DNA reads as TGTGCCAGCAGCGAAAGGGGAGGGGACAGGGGAATGCATGAGCAGTTCTTC. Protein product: CASSERGGDRGMHEQFF.

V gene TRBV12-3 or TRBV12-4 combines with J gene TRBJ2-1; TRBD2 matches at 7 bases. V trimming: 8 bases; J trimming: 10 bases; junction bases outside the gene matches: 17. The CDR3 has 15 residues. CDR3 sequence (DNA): TGTGCCAGCCTTTTTGTGGGGGGGAGAGTTCGGGAGCAGTTCTTC. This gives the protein CASLFVGGRVREQFF.

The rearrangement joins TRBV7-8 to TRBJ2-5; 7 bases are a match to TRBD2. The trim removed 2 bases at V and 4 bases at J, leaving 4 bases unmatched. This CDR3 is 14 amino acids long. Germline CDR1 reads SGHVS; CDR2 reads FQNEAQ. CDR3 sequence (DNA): TGTGCCAGCAGCTTAAAACAGCGGGGAGAGACCCAGTACTTC. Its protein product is CASSLKQRGETQYF.

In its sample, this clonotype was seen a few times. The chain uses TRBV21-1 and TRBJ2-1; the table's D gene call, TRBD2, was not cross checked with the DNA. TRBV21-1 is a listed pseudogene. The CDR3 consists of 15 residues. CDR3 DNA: TGTGCCCACTGTACTGCGGGGTATACCTACAATGAGCAGTTCTTC. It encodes CAHCTAGYTYNEQFF.

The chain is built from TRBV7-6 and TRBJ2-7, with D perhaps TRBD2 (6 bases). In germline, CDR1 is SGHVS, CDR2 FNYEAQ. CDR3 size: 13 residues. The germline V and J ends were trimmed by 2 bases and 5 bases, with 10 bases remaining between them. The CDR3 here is CASSLPGDNEQYF. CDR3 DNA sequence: TGTGCCAGCAGCTTACCGGGGGATAACGAGCAGTACTTC. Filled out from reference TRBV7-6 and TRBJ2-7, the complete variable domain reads GAGVSQSPRYKVTKRGQDVALRCDPISGHVSLYWYRQALGQGPEFLTYFNYEAQQDKSGLPNDRFSAERPEGSISTLTIQRTEQRDSAMYRCASSLPGDNEQYFGPGTRLTVT.

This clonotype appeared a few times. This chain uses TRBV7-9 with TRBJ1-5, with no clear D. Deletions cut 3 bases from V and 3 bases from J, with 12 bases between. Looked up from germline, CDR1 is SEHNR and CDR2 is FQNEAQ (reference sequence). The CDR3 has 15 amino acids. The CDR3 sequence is CASSFGTLDNQPQHF. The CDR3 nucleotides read TGTGCCAGCAGCTTCGGCACGCTAGACAATCAGCCCCAGCATTTT.

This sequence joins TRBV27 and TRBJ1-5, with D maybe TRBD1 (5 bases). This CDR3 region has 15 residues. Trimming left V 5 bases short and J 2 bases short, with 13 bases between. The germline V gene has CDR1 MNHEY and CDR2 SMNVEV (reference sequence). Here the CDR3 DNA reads TGTGCCAGCAGTCCGGGGTCGGGGGGCAATCAGCCCCAGCATTTT. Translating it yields CASSPGSGGNQPQHF.

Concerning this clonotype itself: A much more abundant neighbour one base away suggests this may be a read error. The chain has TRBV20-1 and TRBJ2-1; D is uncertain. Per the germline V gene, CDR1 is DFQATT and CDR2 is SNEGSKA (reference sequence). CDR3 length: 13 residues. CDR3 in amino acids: CSAHDQTYNELFF. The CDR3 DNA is TGCAGTGCTCACGACCAGACCTACAATGAGCTGTTCTTC.

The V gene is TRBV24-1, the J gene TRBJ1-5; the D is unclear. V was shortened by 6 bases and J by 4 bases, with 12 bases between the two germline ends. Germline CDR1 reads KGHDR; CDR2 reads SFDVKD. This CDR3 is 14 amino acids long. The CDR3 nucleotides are TGTGCCACCAGTTTCCCGGGCTCGAATCAGCCCCAGCATTTT. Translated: CATSFPGSNQPQHF.

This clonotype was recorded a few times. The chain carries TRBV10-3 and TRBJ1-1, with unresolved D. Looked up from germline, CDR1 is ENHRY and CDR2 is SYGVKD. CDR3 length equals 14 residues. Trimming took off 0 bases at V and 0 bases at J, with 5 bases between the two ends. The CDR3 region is CAISESTVNTEAFF. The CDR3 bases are TGTGCCATCAGTGAGTCCACAGTGAACACTGAAGCTTTCTTT.

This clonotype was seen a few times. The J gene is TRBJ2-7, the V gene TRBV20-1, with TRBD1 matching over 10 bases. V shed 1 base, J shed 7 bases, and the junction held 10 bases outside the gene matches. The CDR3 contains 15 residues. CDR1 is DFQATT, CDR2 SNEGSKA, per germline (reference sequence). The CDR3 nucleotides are TGCAGTGCTAGAGTTCGGGACAGGGGAGCAGAGGAGCAGTACTTC. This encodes CSARVRDRGAEEQYF.